Shown below are 8 T cell receptor beta chains from a single sample sequenced in a study of CD8+CD57+ T cells in acquired aplastic anemia. In patients chosen for sequencing, flow cytometry had shown CD8+CD57+ cell expansion. TCR beta VDJ and CDR3 were profiled, and genomic DNA was the template. TCRdb reprocessed the reads via MiXCR and lists one record per CDR3 protein. The sample records some 170,000 distinct CDR3 sequences, 45% to 55% being singletons. Material for sequencing was sorted CD4+, CD8+, or CD8+CD57+ T cells (not recorded which) from PBMCs. The receptors come from a human donor with aplastic anemia.

V usage is TRBV24-1 and J usage is TRBJ2-1; D possibly matches TRBD1 or TRBD2 (5 bases each). With 3 bases removed from V and 0 bases from J, the gap between germline ends came to 8 bases. The germline V gene has CDR1 KGHDR and CDR2 SFDVKD. The CDR3 sequence is 15 residues long. The CDR3, as DNA: TGTGCCACCAGTGATGGAGGACACTCCTACAATGAGCAGTTCTTC. Translation: CATSDGGHSYNEQFF.

Ten or more counts support this clonotype. The chain combines TRBV9 with TRBJ2-1; 7 bases map to TRBD2. This CDR3 is 15 amino acids long. Germline-derived CDR1 and CDR2 are SGDLS and YYNGEE. J gave up 7 bases and V 0 bases, and 7 bases lay outside the gene matches. The CDR3 bases are TGTGCCAGCAGCGTAGAAGGGCAGGGAGGGAATGAGCAGTTCTTC. This codes for CASSVEGQGGNEQFF.

A note on this clonotype: A much larger clone lies a single base off, so this may be a read error. The chain recombines TRBV2 with TRBJ1-3; D gene uncertain. Germline V gene lookup returns CDR1 SNHLY and CDR2 FYNNEI. This CDR3 has 12 amino acids. In nucleotides, the CDR3 is TGTGCCAGCAGAGTCTCTGGAAACTCCATATATTTT. It is translated as CASRVSGNSIYF.

This clonotype was seen many times. This chain's CDR3 is CASSGPVAGYGYTF. Here the CDR3 DNA reads TGTGCCAGCAGCGGCCCGGTGGCTGGCTATGGCTACACCTTC. The chain links TRBV5-4 to TRBJ1-2; the D is unclear. Germline V CDR1 and CDR2: SGHNT, YYREEE (reference sequence). This CDR3 region has 14 residues. V lost 4 bases and J lost 4, with 14 bases in between.

In its sample, this clonotype was seen many times. The chain links TRBV19 to TRBJ1-5, with D perhaps matching TRBD1 (5 bases). The CDR3 is 16 residues long. CDR1 is LNHDA and CDR2 is SQIVND in the germline V gene (reference sequence). The V and J ends lost 5 bases and 5 bases respectively, with 19 bases between them. CDR3 DNA sequence: TGTGCCAGTAGTTGGAGATCAGGGCGGGGATATCAGCCCCAGCATTTT. Translated: CASSWRSGRGYQPQHF.

The rearrangement links TRBV29-1 to TRBJ2-1; 7 bases match TRBD2. Trimming cost V 3 bases and J 12 bases; bases outside gene matches: 11. CDR1 is SQVTM and CDR2 is ANQGSEA in the germline V gene. The CDR3 totals 13 residues. DNA of the CDR3: TGCAGCGTTGAGCATAGCGGGTCTAATAGGCAGTTCTTC. Amino acids: CSVEHSGSNRQFF.

This clonotype was observed many times. The chain joins TRBV4-1 to TRBJ2-1, with TRBD2 matching 7 bases. Losses at the gene ends were 0 bases for V and 3 bases for J; bases not matched to a gene: 14. This CDR3 contains 19 residues. CDR1 MGHRA and CDR2 YSYEKL come from the germline V gene. The CDR3 sequence is CASSQDTPSKAGYYNEQFF. CDR3 sequence (DNA): TGCGCCAGCAGCCAAGACACCCCCTCGAAAGCGGGGTACTACAATGAGCAGTTCTTC.

The rearrangement joins TRBV11-1 to TRBJ2-7; TRBD2 agrees at 7 bases. The CDR3 sequence is 19 residues long. V trimming: 6 bases; J trimming: 1 base; junction bases outside the gene matches: 21. Germline CDR1 SGHAT, CDR2 FQDESV (reference sequence). This chain's CDR3 is CASSHLPFSGRGTSYEQYF. CDR3 sequence (DNA): TGTGCCAGCAGTCATCTCCCCTTTTCTGGGCGGGGGACTTCCTACGAGCAGTACTTC.